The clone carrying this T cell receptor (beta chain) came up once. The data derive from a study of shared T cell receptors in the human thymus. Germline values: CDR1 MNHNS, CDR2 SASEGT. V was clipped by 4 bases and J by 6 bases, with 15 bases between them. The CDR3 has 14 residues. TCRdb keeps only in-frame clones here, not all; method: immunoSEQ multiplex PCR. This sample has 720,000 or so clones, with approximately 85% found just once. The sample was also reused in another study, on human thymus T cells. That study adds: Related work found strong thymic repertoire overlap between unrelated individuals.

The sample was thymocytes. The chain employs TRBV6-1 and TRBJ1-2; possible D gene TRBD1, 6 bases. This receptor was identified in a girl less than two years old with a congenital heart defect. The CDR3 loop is CASSARGTGHGYTF. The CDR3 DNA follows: TGTGCCAGCAGTGCTCGGGGCACAGGGCATGGCTACACCTTC.